This section outlines one T cell receptor beta chain sequence together with its context. The data stem from a study of shared clonotypes between healthy human individuals. The assay ran at deep level. Libraries were prepared by immunoSEQ multiplex PCR; TCRdb keeps only in-frame clonotypes and omits some of them. The sample includes about 480,000 clones, less than 85% of them seen just once. V shed 5 bases and J shed 5 bases, with 9 bases lying between them. Germline CDR1 and CDR2: SGHVS and FQNEAQ. CDR3 length equals 12 residues. The receptor was isolated from a woman aged 40 to 55 in good health. Some clones in this sample may be carry-over from other donors' samples. Sequenced: PBMCs. The rearrangement joins TRBV7-8 to TRBJ1-1; D not certain. The CDR3 DNA follows: TGTGCCAGCAGCCAGAGATCAACTGAAGCTTTCTTT. Protein sequence: CASSQRSTEAFF.